Described below is a single TCR beta chain sequence and its context. This entry is derived from a study of shared clonotypes between healthy human individuals. Terminally differentiated effector memory CD45RA+ cells were excluded from the naive CD8 cells, which were CD45RO-negative and positively selected for CCR7. Clones were read by immunoSEQ multiplex PCR, and TCRdb kept only the in-frame ones, dropping some. The profile shows hundreds of thousands of clones, approximately 96% of them singletons. The receptor was derived from a woman in her twenties or thirties in good health. The sequenced sample was naive CD8+ T cells sorted from blood.

As DNA, the CDR3 is TGTGCCAGCAGCCTAAGTGGACTAGCGGGAGGCAATGAGCAGTTCTTC. Residues: CASSLSGLAGGNEQFF. The genes are TRBV27 and TRBJ2-1; TRBD2 aligns across 14 bases. Germline loops: CDR1 MNHEY, CDR2 SMNVEV (reference sequence). The junction had 7 bases not matched to a gene; V was cut back by 6 bases and J by 6 bases. CDR3 length: 16 residues.